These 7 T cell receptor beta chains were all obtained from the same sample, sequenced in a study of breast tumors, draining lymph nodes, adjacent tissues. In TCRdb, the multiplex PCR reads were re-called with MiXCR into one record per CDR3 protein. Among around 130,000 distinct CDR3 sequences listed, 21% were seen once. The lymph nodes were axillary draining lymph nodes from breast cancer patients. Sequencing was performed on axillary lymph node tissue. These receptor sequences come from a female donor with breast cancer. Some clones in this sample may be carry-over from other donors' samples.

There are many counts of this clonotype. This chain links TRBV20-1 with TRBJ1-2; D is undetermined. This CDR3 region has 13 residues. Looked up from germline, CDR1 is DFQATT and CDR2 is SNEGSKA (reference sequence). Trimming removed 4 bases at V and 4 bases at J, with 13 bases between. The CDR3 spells CSAINRQIYGYTF. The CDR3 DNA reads TGCAGTGCTATCAATCGGCAGATCTATGGCTACACCTTC.

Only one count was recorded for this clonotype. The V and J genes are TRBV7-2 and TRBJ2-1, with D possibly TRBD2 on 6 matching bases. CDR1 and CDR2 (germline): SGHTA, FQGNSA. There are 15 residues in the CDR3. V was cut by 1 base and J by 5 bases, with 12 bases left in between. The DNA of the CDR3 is TGTGCCAGCAGCTTAGTTCTTGGGACTGACAATGAGCAGTTCTTC. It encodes CASSLVLGTDNEQFF.

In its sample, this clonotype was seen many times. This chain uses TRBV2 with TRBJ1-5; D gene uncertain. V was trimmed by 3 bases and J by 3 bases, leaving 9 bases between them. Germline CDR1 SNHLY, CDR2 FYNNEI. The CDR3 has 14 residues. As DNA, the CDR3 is TGTGCCAGCAGTGAGAGGCTACCCAATCAGCCCCAGCATTTT. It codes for CASSERLPNQPQHF.

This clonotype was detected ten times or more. Here the CDR3 reads CASSPFEGLANYEQYF. The CDR3, as DNA: TGTGCCAGCTCACCATTCGAAGGACTAGCGAACTACGAGCAGTACTTC. The chain has TRBV18 and TRBJ2-7, with 9 bases aligning to TRBD2. CDR3 size: 16 residues. Per the germline V gene, CDR1 is KGHSH and CDR2 is LQKENI. J lost 3 bases, V lost 2 bases, and 8 bases had no gene match. Full variable domain (rest looked up from reference TRBV18 and TRBJ2-7): NAGVMQNPRHLVRRRGQEARLRCSPMKGHSHVYWYRQLPEEGLKFMVYLQKENIIDESGMPKERFSAEFPKEGPSILRIQQVVRGDSAAYFCASSPFEGLANYEQYFGPGTRLTVT.

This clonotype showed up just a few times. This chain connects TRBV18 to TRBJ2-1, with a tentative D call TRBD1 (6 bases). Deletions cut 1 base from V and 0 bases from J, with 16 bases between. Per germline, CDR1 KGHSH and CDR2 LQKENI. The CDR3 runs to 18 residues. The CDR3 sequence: CASSPLLRQESSYNEQFF. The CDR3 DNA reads TGTGCCAGCTCACCACTCCTAAGACAGGAGAGCTCCTACAATGAGCAGTTCTTC.

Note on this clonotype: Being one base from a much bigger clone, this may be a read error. Written as DNA, the CDR3 is TGTGCCAGCAGCCGAGGACAGGAAGGGACCCAGTACTTC. This encodes CASSRGQEGTQYF. The chain employs TRBV9 and TRBJ2-5; TRBD1 matches at 7 bases. CDR3 length equals 13 residues. Germline V CDR1 and CDR2: SGDLS, YYNGEE. V shed 4 bases and J 7 bases; nucleotides not matched to a gene: 7.

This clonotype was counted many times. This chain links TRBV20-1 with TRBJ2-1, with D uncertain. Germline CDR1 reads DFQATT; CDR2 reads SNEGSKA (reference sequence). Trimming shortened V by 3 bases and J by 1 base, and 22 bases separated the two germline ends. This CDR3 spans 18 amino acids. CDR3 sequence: CSASQVRKFEWSYNEQFF. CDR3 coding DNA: TGCAGTGCTAGTCAGGTCAGGAAGTTTGAATGGTCCTACAATGAGCAGTTCTTC.